The clone carrying this T cell receptor (beta chain) appeared many times. Its antigen is still unknown. In building TCR beta libraries, iRepertoire HTBI primers were used together with Arm-PCR of CDR3 regions. TCRdb re-called the multiplex PCR reads through MiXCR, storing one row per CDR3 protein. In the table there are a few hundred thousand distinct CDR3 sequences, roughly a fifth of which are singletons. This specimen comes from a study of regulatory T cells in long-lasting Graves disease. Broader study findings: TRBV28, TRBJ1-2 and TRBJ2-5 were segments that persistent disease favored.

Time point defined: persistent/refractory GD, antithyroid drugs over 5 years with positive TRAb. PBMC-extracted RNA yielded the TCR library. Graves' disease diagnosis relied on American Thyroid Association guidelines. From germline, CDR1 is MNHNS and CDR2 SASEGT. The ends were cut back, 1 base at V and 4 bases at J, with 5 bases in the middle. The length of the CDR3 is 12 residues. This specimen was peripheral blood mononuclear cells (PBMCs), taken when the disease was refractory, from a patient treated with antithyroid drugs. V usage is TRBV6-1 and J usage is TRBJ2-7; D is unclear. The sequence was obtained from a female donor with Graves disease. DNA for the CDR3: TGTGCCAGCAGTGAAGGGTCGTACGAGCAGTACTTC. Its protein product is CASSEGSYEQYF.